This T cell receptor beta chain was retrieved from a study of blood T cell repertoires in COVID-19. Study at large: Acute and convalescent COVID-19 samples came from the United States, Italy and Spain.

Only in-frame clones appear in the TCRdb table, and some are missing; sequencing was by immunoSEQ multiplex PCR. The sample lists approximately 350,000 clones, over 70% occurring once. Germline V gene sequence: CDR1 SQVTM, CDR2 ANQGSEA. Trimming cost V 4 bases and J 4 bases, with 7 bases left between them. CDR3 size: 11 residues. Input material: peripheral blood. The rearrangement joins TRBV29-1 to TRBJ1-1; D perhaps matches TRBD1 (5 bases). The sequence derives from a man in his thirties or forties with active or convalescent COVID-19. The CDR3 spells CSVGQGTEAFF. DNA of the CDR3: TGCAGCGTTGGGCAGGGCACTGAAGCTTTCTTT. Looking up the rest from reference TRBV29-1 and TRBJ1-1 gives the full variable domain: SAVISQKPSRDICQRGTSLTIQCQVDSQVTMMFWYRQQPGQSLTLIATANQGSEATYESGFVIDKFPISRPNLTFSTLTVSNMSPEDSSIYLCSVGQGTEAFFGQGTRLTVV.